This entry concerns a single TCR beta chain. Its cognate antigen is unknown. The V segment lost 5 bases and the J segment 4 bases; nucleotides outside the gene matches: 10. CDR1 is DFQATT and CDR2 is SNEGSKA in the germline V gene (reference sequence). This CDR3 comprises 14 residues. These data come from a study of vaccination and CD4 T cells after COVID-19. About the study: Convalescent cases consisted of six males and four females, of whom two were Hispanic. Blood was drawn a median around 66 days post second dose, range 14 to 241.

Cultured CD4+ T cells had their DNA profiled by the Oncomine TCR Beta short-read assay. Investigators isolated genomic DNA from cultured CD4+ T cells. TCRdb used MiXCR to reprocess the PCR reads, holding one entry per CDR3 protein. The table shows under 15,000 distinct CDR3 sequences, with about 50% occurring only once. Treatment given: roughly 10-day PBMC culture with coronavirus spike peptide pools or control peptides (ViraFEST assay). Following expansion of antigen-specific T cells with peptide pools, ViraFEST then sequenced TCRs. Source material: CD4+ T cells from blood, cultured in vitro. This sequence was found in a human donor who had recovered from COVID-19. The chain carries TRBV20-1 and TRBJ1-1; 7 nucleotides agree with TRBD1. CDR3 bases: TGCAGTGCTTACTCGGGACAGTTGAGCACTGAAGCTTTCTTT. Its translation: CSAYSGQLSTEAFF.